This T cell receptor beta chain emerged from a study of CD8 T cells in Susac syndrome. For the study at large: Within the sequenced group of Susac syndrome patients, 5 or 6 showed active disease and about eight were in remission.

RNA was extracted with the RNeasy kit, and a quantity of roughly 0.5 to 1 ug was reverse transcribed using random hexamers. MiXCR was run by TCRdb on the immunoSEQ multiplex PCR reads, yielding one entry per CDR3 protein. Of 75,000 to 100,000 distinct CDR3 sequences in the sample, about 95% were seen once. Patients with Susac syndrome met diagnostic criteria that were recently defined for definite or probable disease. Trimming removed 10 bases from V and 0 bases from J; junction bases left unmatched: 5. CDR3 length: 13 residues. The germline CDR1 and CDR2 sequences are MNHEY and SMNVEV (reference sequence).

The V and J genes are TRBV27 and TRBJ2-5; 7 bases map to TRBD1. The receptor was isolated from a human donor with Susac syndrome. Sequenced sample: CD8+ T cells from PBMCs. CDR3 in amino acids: CATRDSNQETQYF. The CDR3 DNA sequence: TGTGCCACCCGGGACAGCAACCAAGAGACCCAGTACTTC.